These 2 T cell receptor beta chains were all obtained from the same sample, sequenced in a study of radiation and T cells in renal cell carcinoma. Assay: immunoSEQ multiplex PCR; the TCRdb copy retains only in-frame clones and omits some. This table holds roughly 150,000 clones, roughly 87% found once. Time point defined: blood 2 weeks post-SBRT. The sample's treatment: 15 Gy SBRT to primary tumor, nephrectomy 4 weeks later. The sequencing here drew on blood, taken from a patient whose treatment included radiotherapy and nephrectomy. These receptors all stem from a woman aged 45 to 65 with renal cell carcinoma.

This chain connects TRBV5-1 to TRBJ2-6, with 8 nucleotides matching TRBD1. The CDR3 sequence is 17 residues long. Trimming removed 5 bases from V and 0 bases from J; junction bases left unmatched: 7. CDR1 and CDR2 from the germline V gene are SGHRS and YFSETQ. CDR3 nucleotides: TGCGCCAGCAGGGTTCGGACAGGGCACTCTGGGGCCAACGTCCTGACTTTC. It encodes CASRVRTGHSGANVLTF.

The chain recombines TRBV5-5 with TRBJ1-1; D remains unclear. The CDR3 consists of 13 residues. Looked up from germline, CDR1 is SGHKS and CDR2 is YYEKEE (reference sequence). Trimming stripped 1 base from V and 0 bases from J, with 4 bases between. In nucleotides, the CDR3 is TGTGCCAGCAGCTTGAGACTGAACACTGAAGCTTTCTTT. Amino acids: CASSLRLNTEAFF.